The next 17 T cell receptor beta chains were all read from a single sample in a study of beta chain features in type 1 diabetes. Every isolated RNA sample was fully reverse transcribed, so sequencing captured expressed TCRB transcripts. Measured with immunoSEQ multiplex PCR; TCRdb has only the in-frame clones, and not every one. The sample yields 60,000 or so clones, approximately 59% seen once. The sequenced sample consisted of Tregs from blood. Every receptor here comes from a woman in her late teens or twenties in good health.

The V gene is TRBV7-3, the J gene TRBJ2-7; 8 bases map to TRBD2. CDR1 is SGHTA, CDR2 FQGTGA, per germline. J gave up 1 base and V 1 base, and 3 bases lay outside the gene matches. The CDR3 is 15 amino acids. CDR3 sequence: CASSLSGGPSYEQYF. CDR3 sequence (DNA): TGTGCCAGCAGCTTAAGCGGGGGGCCGTCCTACGAGCAGTACTTC.

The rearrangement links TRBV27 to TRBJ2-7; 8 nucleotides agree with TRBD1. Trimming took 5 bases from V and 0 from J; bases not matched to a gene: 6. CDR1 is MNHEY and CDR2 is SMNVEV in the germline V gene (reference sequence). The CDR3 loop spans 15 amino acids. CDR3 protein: CASSPGTGGSYEQYF. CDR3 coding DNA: TGTGCCAGCAGTCCCGGGACAGGAGGCTCCTACGAGCAGTACTTC.

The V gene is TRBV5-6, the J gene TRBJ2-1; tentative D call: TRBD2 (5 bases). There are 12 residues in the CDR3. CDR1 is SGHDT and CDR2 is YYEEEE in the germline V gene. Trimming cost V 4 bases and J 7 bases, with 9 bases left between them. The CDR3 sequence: CASSPGSNEQFF. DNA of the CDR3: TGTGCCAGCAGCCCGGGGAGTAATGAGCAGTTCTTC.

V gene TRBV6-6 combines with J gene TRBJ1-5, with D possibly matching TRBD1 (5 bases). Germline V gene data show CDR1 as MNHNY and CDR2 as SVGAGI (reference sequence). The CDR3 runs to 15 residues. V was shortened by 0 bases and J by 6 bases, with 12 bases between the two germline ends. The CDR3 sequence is CASSYSPQGSQPQHF. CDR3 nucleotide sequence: TGTGCCAGCAGTTACTCTCCCCAGGGATCTCAGCCCCAGCATTTT.

Here the CDR3 reads CASSFAGGPTDTQYF. CDR3 in DNA: TGCGCCAGCAGCTTTGCGGGGGGGCCGACAGATACGCAGTATTTT. The chain recombines TRBV5-1 with TRBJ2-3; TRBD2 agrees at 9 bases. This CDR3 is built from 15 residues. In germline, CDR1 is SGHRS, CDR2 YFSETQ. Unmatched junction bases numbered 4, after V lost 2 bases and J lost 3 bases.

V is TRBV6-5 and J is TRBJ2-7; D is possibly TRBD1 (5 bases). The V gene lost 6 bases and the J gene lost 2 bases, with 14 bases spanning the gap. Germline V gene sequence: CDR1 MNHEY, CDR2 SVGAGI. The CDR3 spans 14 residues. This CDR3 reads CASSPAGNTYEQYF. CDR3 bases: TGTGCCAGCAGCCCTGCAGGGAACACCTACGAGCAGTACTTC.

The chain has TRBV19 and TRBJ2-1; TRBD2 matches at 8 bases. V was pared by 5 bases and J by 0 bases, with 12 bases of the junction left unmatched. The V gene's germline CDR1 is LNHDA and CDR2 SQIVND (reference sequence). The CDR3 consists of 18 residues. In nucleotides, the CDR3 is TGTGCCAGTAGTCTGCCTAGGACTAGCCGATTCTCCTACAATGAGCAGTTCTTC. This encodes CASSLPRTSRFSYNEQFF.

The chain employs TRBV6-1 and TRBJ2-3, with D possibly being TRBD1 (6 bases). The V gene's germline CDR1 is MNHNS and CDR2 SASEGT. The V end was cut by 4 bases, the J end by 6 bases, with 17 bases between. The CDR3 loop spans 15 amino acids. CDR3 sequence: CASSVGQTGGDTQYF. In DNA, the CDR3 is TGTGCCAGCAGTGTTGGACAGACAGGTGGGGATACGCAGTATTTT.

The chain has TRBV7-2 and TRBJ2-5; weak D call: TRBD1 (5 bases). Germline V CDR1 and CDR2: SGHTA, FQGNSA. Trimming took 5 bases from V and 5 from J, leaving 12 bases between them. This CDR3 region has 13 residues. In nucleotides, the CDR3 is TGTGCCAGCAGCGGAAGGGGTGGGGAGACCCAGTACTTC. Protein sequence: CASSGRGGETQYF.

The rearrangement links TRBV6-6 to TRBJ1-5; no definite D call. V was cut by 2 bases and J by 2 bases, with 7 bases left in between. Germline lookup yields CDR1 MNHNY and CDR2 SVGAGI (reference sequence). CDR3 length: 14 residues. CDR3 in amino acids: CASSYIGGNQPQHF. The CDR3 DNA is TGTGCCAGCAGTTACATCGGGGGCAATCAGCCCCAGCATTTT.

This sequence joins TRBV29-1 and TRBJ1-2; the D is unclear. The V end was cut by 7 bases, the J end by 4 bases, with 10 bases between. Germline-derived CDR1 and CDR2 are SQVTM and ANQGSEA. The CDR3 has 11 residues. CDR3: CSALGSYGYTF. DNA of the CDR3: TGCAGCGCCCTGGGCAGCTATGGCTACACCTTC.

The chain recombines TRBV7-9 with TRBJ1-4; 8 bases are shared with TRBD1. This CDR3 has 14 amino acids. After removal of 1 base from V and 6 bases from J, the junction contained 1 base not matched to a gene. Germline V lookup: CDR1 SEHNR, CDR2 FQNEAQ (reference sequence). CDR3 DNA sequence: TGTGCCAGCAGCTTAGGACAGGGGCATGAAAAACTGTTTTTT. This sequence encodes CASSLGQGHEKLFF.

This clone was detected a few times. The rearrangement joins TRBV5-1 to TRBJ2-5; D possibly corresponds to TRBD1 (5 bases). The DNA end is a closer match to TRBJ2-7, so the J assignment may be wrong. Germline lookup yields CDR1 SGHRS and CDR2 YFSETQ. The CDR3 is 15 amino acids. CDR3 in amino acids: CASSLEAGPSYEQYF. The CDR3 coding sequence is TGCGCCAGCAGCTTGGAAGCAGGGCCTTCCTACGAGCAGTACTTC.

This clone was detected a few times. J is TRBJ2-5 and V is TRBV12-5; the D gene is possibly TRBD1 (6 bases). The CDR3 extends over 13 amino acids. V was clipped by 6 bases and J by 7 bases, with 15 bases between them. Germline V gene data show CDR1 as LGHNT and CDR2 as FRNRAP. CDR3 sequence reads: CASGRDLRGTQYF. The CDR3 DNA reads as TGTGCTAGTGGCCGGGACCTCAGGGGGACCCAGTACTTC.

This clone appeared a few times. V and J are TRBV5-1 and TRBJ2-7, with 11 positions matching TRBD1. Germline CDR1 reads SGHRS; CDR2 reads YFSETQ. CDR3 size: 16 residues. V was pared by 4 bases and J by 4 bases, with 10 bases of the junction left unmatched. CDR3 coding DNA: TGCGCCAGCAGCCGTGTATCGGACAGGGGGCATTACGAGCAGTACTTC. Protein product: CASSRVSDRGHYEQYF.

The CDR3 DNA reads as TGTGCCAGCAGTCGCTCGAGGACAGGTTCGAACACTGAAGCTTTCTTT. Protein product: CASSRSRTGSNTEAFF. The V gene is TRBV7-9, the J gene TRBJ1-1; 7 nucleotides line up with TRBD1. The CDR3 contains 16 residues. Germline CDR1 SEHNR, CDR2 FQNEAQ (reference sequence). V lost 6 bases to trimming and J lost 1 base; unmatched junction nucleotides: 11.

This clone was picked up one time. CDR3 sequence (DNA): TGTGCCAGCAGCTTAGCCTTAGCGGGGGGGCCAGACGAGCAGTACTTC. This gives the protein CASSLALAGGPDEQYF. The gene calls are TRBV7-2 and TRBJ2-7; 11 nucleotides line up with TRBD2. The CDR3 is 16 residues long. After removal of 0 bases from V and 5 bases from J, the junction contained 6 bases not matched to a gene. The germline gives CDR1 SGHTA, CDR2 FQGNSA.